The 32 T cell receptor beta chains given below trace back to one sample, sequenced in a study of vaccination and CD4 T cells after COVID-19. Treatment described: roughly ten-day PBMC culture with coronavirus spike peptide pools or control peptides (ViraFEST assay). The Oncomine TCR Beta short-read assay sequenced DNA from cultured CD4+ T cells. TCRdb reanalysed the PCR reads using MiXCR and keeps one entry per CDR3 protein. The repertoire consists of fewer than 13,000 distinct CDR3 sequences, with 58% occurring once and the leading ten covering approximately 20%. These TCRs' antigens remain unknown. Material: CD4+ T cells from blood, cultured in vitro. These receptors came from a human donor who had recovered from COVID-19.

This chain uses TRBV6-1 with TRBJ1-1, with a possible D match to TRBD1 (6 bases). V was pared by 4 bases and J by 5 bases, with 11 bases between. The CDR3 consists of 13 residues. Germline V gene data show CDR1 as MNHNS and CDR2 as SASEGT. CDR3: CASSGRGETEAFF. The DNA of the CDR3 is TGTGCCAGCAGTGGCAGGGGTGAAACTGAAGCTTTCTTT.

This clonotype was seen more than once but under ten times. J is TRBJ1-1 and V is TRBV24-1; 7 bases line up with TRBD1. Germline V CDR1 and CDR2: KGHDR, SFDVKD. The CDR3 length is 13 residues. The trim removed 4 bases at V and 10 bases at J, leaving 8 bases unmatched. The CDR3 reads CATSDATGLRAFF. The CDR3 coding sequence is TGTGCCACCAGTGACGCGACAGGGCTCCGAGCTTTCTTT.

V and J are TRBV25-1 and TRBJ1-1; TRBD1 might be the D (5 bases). Germline V lookup: CDR1 MGHDK, CDR2 SYGVNS. This CDR3 has 14 amino acids. Trimming left V 1 base short and J 7 bases short, with 13 bases between. The CDR3 sequence is CASSELGAVLEAFF. CDR3 DNA: TGTGCCAGCAGTGAATTAGGGGCAGTCCTTGAAGCTTTCTTT.

This chain links TRBV6-1 with TRBJ2-7; the match to TRBD1 covers 12 bases. CDR1 and CDR2 (germline): MNHNS, SASEGT. CDR3 length equals 19 residues. Unmatched junction bases numbered 15, after V lost 6 bases and J lost 0 bases. CDR3 DNA sequence: TGTGCCAGCAGCACCGTCCCTGGGACAGGGGGCGAGGACTCCTACGAGCAGTACTTC. Its protein product is CASSTVPGTGGEDSYEQYF.

V and J are TRBV30 and TRBJ1-6; TRBD1 might be the D (6 bases). Trimming removed 5 bases from V and 9 bases from J, with 20 bases in between. CDR1 GTSNPN and CDR2 SVGIG come from the germline V gene (reference sequence). CDR3 length: 15 residues. The CDR3: CAWAVLQGTGSPLHF. CDR3 DNA sequence: TGTGCCTGGGCCGTACTACAGGGTACGGGTTCACCCCTCCACTTT. The full variable domain, in which reference TRBV30 and TRBJ1-6 provide the parts outside the CDR3, is SQTIHQWPATLVQPVGSPLSLECTVEGTSNPNLYWYRQAAGRGLQLLFYSVGIGQISSEVPQNLSASRPQDRQFILSSKKLLLSDSGFYLCAWAVLQGTGSPLHFGNGTRLTVT.

This rearrangement joins TRBV30 to TRBJ2-2; no definite D call. The CDR3 has 11 residues. Germline values: CDR1 GTSNPN, CDR2 SVGIG (reference sequence). V was clipped by 7 bases and J by 5 bases, with 8 bases between them. The CDR3 nucleotides are TGTGCCTCCCAGGATACCGGGGAGCTGTTTTTT. Translated, it gives CASQDTGELFF.

V is TRBV20-1 and J is TRBJ2-7; 7 bases are a match to TRBD2. The CDR3 totals 17 residues. Germline trimming cut 2 bases from V and 1 base from J; bases unmatched to any gene: 14. Germline-derived CDR1 and CDR2 are DFQATT and SNEGSKA (reference sequence). The CDR3 sequence is CSARHGLGPRSSYEQYF. The CDR3 DNA reads TGCAGTGCTAGACACGGACTAGGACCAAGATCTTCCTACGAGCAGTACTTC.

The V gene is TRBV9, the J gene TRBJ1-6; 7 nucleotides agree with TRBD1. After removal of 0 bases from V and 6 bases from J, the junction contained 6 bases not matched to a gene. The CDR3 spans 16 residues. CDR1 is SGDLS, CDR2 YYNGEE, per germline. This CDR3 is CASSVGGQTFNSPLHF. The CDR3 nucleotides are TGTGCCAGCAGCGTAGGGGGACAGACCTTTAATTCACCCCTCCACTTT.

This chain links TRBV19 with TRBJ1-3; D perhaps matches TRBD1 (6 bases). Germline V gene lookup returns CDR1 LNHDA and CDR2 SQIVND (reference sequence). CDR3 size: 18 residues. Trimming took 7 bases from V and 0 from J, leaving 22 bases between them. In DNA, the CDR3 is TGTGCCAGTACCCCCGCGGACAGAATACTAATCTCTGGAAACACCATATATTTT. Translated, it gives CASTPADRILISGNTIYF.

CDR3 region: CASSPIGKSSYEQYF. The CDR3 nucleotides are TGTGCCAGCTCACCGATAGGGAAGAGCTCCTACGAGCAGTACTTC. This rearrangement joins TRBV18 to TRBJ2-7; D is unresolved. CDR3 size: 15 residues. Per germline, CDR1 KGHSH and CDR2 LQKENI. The ends were cut back, 3 bases at V and 0 bases at J, with 12 bases in the middle.

As for this clonotype: Germline and junction disagree at one end, which may indicate a read error. The V call is TRBV7-9, the J call TRBJ1-1; 8 bases are shared with TRBD1. CDR3 length equals 15 residues. CDR1 and CDR2 (germline): SEHNR, FQNEAQ (reference sequence). CDR3 DNA: TGCGCCAGCAGCGTAGGAACAGGGGGTAGGACTGAAGCTTTCTTT. As protein: CASSVGTGGRTEAFF.

The V gene is TRBV12-3 or TRBV12-4, the J gene TRBJ2-7; D is possibly TRBD1 or TRBD2 (7 bases each). This CDR3 comprises 14 residues. Trimming took 2 bases from V and 1 from J, leaving 9 bases between them. This chain's CDR3 is CASSLQGGSYEQYF. CDR3 bases: TGTGCCAGCAGTTTACAGGGGGGGTCCTACGAGCAGTACTTC.

The chain is built from TRBV12-3 or TRBV12-4 and TRBJ1-4, with 9 bases that match TRBD1. This CDR3 comprises 17 residues. The V gene end was trimmed by 4 bases and the J gene end by 8 bases; junction bases not matched to a gene: 14. The CDR3 DNA reads as TGTGCCAGCAGTTGGGGACAGGGCGTGGGCCGTGAGGAAAAACTGTTTTTT. Residues: CASSWGQGVGREEKLFF.

V is TRBV7-9 and J is TRBJ1-2; D might be TRBD1 (5 bases). V was cut by 1 base and J by 6 bases, with 12 bases left in between. Germline V gives CDR1 SEHNR, CDR2 FQNEAQ (reference sequence). This CDR3 is 14 amino acids long. The CDR3 nucleotides are TGTGCCAGCAGCTTAGTGGGGGTATCGGATGGCTACACCTTC. This sequence encodes CASSLVGVSDGYTF. The full variable domain, completed using reference TRBV7-9 and TRBJ1-2, is DTGVSQNPRHKITKRGQNVTFRCDPISEHNRLYWYRQTLGQGPEFLTYFQNEAQLEKSRLLSDRFSAERPKGSFSTLEIQRTEQGDSAMYLCASSLVGVSDGYTFGSGTRLTVV.

The CDR3 loop is CASRLTGKTEAFF. CDR3 nucleotide sequence: TGTGCCAGCAGATTAACAGGGAAAACTGAAGCTTTCTTT. The chain couples TRBV6-1 to TRBJ1-1; D is possibly TRBD1 (6 bases). The germline V and J ends were trimmed by 6 bases and 5 bases, with 13 bases remaining between them. Germline V lookup: CDR1 MNHNS, CDR2 SASEGT. This CDR3 spans 13 amino acids.

The V and J genes are TRBV5-4 and TRBJ2-5; TRBD2 is a possible D gene (5 bases). Germline V gene sequence: CDR1 SGHNT, CDR2 YYREEE (reference sequence). Trimming pared 4 bases from V and 2 bases from J, leaving 15 bases between. The CDR3 length is 15 residues. The CDR3 loop is CASSEGTTPQETQYF. CDR3 DNA: TGTGCCAGCAGCGAGGGTACGACCCCTCAAGAGACCCAGTACTTC.

This clonotype was seen once. The rearrangement links TRBV6-1 to TRBJ1-1; D remains ambiguous. V lost 2 bases, J lost 4 bases, and 11 bases lay in between. Germline CDR1 reads MNHNS; CDR2 reads SASEGT. The CDR3 is 14 amino acids. CDR3 residues: CASSENGMVTEAFF. DNA of the CDR3: TGTGCCAGCAGTGAAAATGGCATGGTCACTGAAGCTTTCTTT.

This rearrangement joins TRBV18 to TRBJ2-1; TRBD2 matches 8 bases. The CDR3 covers 20 residues. The trim removed 8 bases at V and 0 bases at J, leaving 21 bases unmatched. Germline V gene lookup returns CDR1 KGHSH and CDR2 LQKENI. CDR3 sequence reads: CASTTITGTRAFNSYNEQFF. The CDR3 region has the DNA TGTGCCAGCACGACGATAACCGGGACTAGAGCATTTAACTCCTACAATGAGCAGTTCTTC.

This clonotype was counted between two and nine times. The V and J genes are TRBV20-1 and TRBJ1-1, with TRBD1 as a possible D gene (5 bases). Trimming pared 1 base from V and 1 base from J, leaving 10 bases between. Germline assignment: CDR1 DFQATT and CDR2 SNEGSKA (reference sequence). This CDR3 is 14 amino acids long. The CDR3 DNA sequence: TGCAGTGCTAGAGTTGGGGCGGAGAACACTGAAGCTTTCTTT. Translating gives CSARVGAENTEAFF.

The chain employs TRBV6-2 or TRBV6-3 and TRBJ1-2, with 8 bases fitting TRBD1. Germline assignment: CDR1 MNHEY and CDR2 SVGEGT. There are 12 residues in the CDR3. The ends lost 6 bases at V and 5 bases at J; junction bases unmatched: 2. CDR3: CASSWTGYGYTF. CDR3 DNA sequence: TGTGCCAGCAGCTGGACAGGGTATGGCTACACCTTC.

CDR3 DNA: TGTGCCAGCTCCCCCAGAGCAGGGGGGAACTATGGCTACACCTTC. It codes for CASSPRAGGNYGYTF. V usage is TRBV18 and J usage is TRBJ1-2, with TRBD1 identical over 7 bases. Germline CDR1 reads KGHSH; CDR2 reads LQKENI. Unmatched junction bases numbered 9, after V lost 6 bases and J lost 2 bases. This CDR3 region has 15 residues.

This clonotype was observed a handful of times. The V gene is TRBV7-8, the J gene TRBJ2-3; a weak D match, TRBD1 (5 bases). Germline V gene data show CDR1 as SGHVS and CDR2 as FQNEAQ. The length of the CDR3 is 16 residues. Trimming took 5 bases from V and 0 from J, leaving 15 bases between them. For the CDR3, the DNA is TGTGCCAGCAGCGCTGAAGGGGCAGTCAGCACAGATACGCAGTATTTT. The encoded protein is CASSAEGAVSTDTQYF.

This clonotype was found a few times. The chain couples TRBV30 to TRBJ1-5; D perhaps matches TRBD1 (6 bases). V lost 1 base, J lost 3 bases, and 13 bases lay in between. CDR3 length equals 15 residues. The germline V gene encodes CDR1 GTSNPN and CDR2 SVGIG (reference sequence). CDR3: CAWSGGRTPNQPQHF. The CDR3 region has the DNA TGTGCCTGGAGTGGGGGGCGGACCCCCAATCAGCCCCAGCATTTT.

This clonotype showed up just a few times. V usage is TRBV2 and J usage is TRBJ1-3; D unclear. The V end was cut by 6 bases, the J end by 2 bases, with 8 bases between. Germline CDR1 and CDR2: SNHLY and FYNNEI. CDR3 length: 13 residues. The CDR3: CASRGLAGNTIYF. The DNA of the CDR3 is TGTGCCAGCAGGGGCCTCGCTGGAAACACCATATATTTT.

This clonotype was recorded a few times. The V call is TRBV19, the J call TRBJ2-7; 9 bases match TRBD1. The germline V gene has CDR1 LNHDA and CDR2 SQIVND (reference sequence). Trimming at V came to 6 bases and at J to 2 bases, leaving 8 bases not matched to a gene. The CDR3 loop spans 15 amino acids. CDR3 region: CASSLQQGATYEQYF. The CDR3 nucleotides read TGTGCCAGTAGCCTACAACAGGGGGCTACCTACGAGCAGTACTTC.

V gene TRBV6-1 combines with J gene TRBJ1-5; D gene uncertain. Germline V gene sequence: CDR1 MNHNS, CDR2 SASEGT. This CDR3 is 17 amino acids long. V lost 4 bases, J lost 4 bases, and 20 bases lay in between. The CDR3 region has the DNA TGTGCCAGCAGTGGCGGGATCTCCTTCCCGCAAAATCAGCCCCAGCATTTT. Encoded protein: CASSGGISFPQNQPQHF.

The chain uses TRBV15 and TRBJ1-2; D unresolved. Trimming pared 1 base from V and 4 bases from J, leaving 10 bases between. CDR3 length: 14 amino acids. Germline loops: CDR1 LNHNV, CDR2 YYDKDF (reference sequence). DNA for the CDR3: TGTGCCACCAGCAGAGGGACCGACCTCTATGGCTACACCTTC. Encoded protein: CATSRGTDLYGYTF. The full variable domain, rest sourced from reference TRBV15 and TRBJ1-2, is DAMVIQNPRYQVTQFGKPVTLSCSQTLNHNVMYWYQQKSSQAPKLLFHYYDKDFNNEADTPDNFQSRRPNTSFCFLDIRSPGLGDTAMYLCATSRGTDLYGYTFGSGTRLTVV.

The chain carries TRBV7-2 and TRBJ2-5; D possibly corresponds to TRBD2 (5 bases). The CDR3 length is 13 residues. CDR1 and CDR2 (germline): SGHTA, FQGNSA. V was pared by 5 bases and J by 5 bases, with 12 bases between. The CDR3 loop is CASSPGLRETQYF. As DNA, the CDR3 is TGTGCCAGCAGCCCCGGACTTAGGGAGACCCAGTACTTC. Filled out from reference TRBV7-2 and TRBJ2-5, the complete variable domain reads GAGVSQSPSNKVTEKGKDVELRCDPISGHTALYWYRQSLGQGLEFLIYFQGNSAPDKSGLPSDRFSAERTGGSVSTLTIQRTQQEDSAVYLCASSPGLRETQYFGPGTRLLVL.

In this sample, this clonotype turned up once. The chain uses TRBV6-1 and TRBJ1-1; the match to TRBD1 covers 7 bases. The junction had 4 bases not matched to a gene; V was cut back by 5 bases and J by 7 bases. From germline, CDR1 is MNHNS and CDR2 SASEGT. The CDR3 is 12 residues long. The CDR3 DNA reads TGTGCCAGCAGTATACAGGGGAGTGAAGCTTTCTTT. Protein sequence: CASSIQGSEAFF.

This clonotype showed up just once. The rearrangement uses TRBV10-1 and TRBJ2-7, with 10 bases aligning to TRBD1. The CDR3 has 15 amino acids. The J segment lost 6 bases and the V segment lost 6 bases, leaving 11 bases of the junction unmatched. Germline CDR1 WNHNN, CDR2 SYGVQD (reference sequence). DNA of the CDR3: TGCGCCAGCAGCAAGTCCGGGACAGGGGTGACCGAGCAGTACTTC. Amino acid sequence: CASSKSGTGVTEQYF.

The chain recombines TRBV11-3 with TRBJ2-7; 9 bases line up with TRBD1. Germline CDR1 reads SGHNT; CDR2 reads YENEEA. The CDR3 extends over 14 amino acids. V lost 6 bases to trimming and J lost 0 bases; unmatched junction nucleotides: 3. CDR3 DNA: TGTGCCAGCAGGCGGGACAGGGCCTCCTACGAGCAGTACTTC. It encodes CASRRDRASYEQYF.

CDR3: CASSYPTRGRREYEQYF. In DNA, the CDR3 is TGTGCCAGCAGTTACCCTACAAGGGGGAGGCGGGAGTACGAGCAGTACTTC. The V call is TRBV6-2 or TRBV6-3, the J call TRBJ2-7, with D perhaps TRBD2 (7 bases). V shed 2 bases and J shed 4 bases, with 21 bases lying between them. The CDR3 has 17 residues. Germline-derived CDR1 and CDR2 are MNHEY and SVGEGT.